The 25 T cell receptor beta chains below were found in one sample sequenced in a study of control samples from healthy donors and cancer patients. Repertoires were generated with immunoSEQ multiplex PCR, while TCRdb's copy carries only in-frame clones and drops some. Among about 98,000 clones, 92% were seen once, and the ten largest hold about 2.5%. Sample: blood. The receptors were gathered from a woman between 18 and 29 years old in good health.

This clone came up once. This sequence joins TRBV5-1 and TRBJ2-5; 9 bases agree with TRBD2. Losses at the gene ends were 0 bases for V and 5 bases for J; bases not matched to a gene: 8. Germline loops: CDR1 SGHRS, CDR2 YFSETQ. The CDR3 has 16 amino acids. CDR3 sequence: CASSLVAGAIVETQYF. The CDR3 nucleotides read TGCGCCAGCAGCTTGGTAGCGGGGGCGATCGTGGAGACCCAGTACTTC.

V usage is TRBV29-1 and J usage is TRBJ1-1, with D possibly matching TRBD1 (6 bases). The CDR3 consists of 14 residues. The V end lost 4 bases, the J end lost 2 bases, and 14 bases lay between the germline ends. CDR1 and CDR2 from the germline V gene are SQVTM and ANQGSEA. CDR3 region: CSVAVGDINTEAFF. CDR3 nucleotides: TGCAGCGTTGCGGTAGGGGACATAAACACTGAAGCTTTCTTT.

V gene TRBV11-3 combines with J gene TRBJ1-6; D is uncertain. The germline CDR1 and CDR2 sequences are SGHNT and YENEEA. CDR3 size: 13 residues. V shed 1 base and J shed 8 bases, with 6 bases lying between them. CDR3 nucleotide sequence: TGTGCCAGCAGCTTAGCAGGATATTCACCCCTCCACTTT. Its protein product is CASSLAGYSPLHF.

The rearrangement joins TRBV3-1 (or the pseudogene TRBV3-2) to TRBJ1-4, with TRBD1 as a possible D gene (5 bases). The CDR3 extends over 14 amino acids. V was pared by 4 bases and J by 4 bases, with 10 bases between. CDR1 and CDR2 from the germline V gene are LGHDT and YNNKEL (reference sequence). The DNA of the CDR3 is TGTGCCAGCAGCCTGTCGGGGGATAATGAAAAACTGTTTTTT. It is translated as CASSLSGDNEKLFF.

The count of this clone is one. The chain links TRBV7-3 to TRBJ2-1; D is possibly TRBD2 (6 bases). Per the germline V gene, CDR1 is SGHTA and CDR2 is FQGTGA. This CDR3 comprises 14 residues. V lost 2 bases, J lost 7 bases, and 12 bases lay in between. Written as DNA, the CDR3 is TGTGCCAGCAGCTTATCCGGGAGAGGAAATGAGCAGTTCTTC. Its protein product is CASSLSGRGNEQFF.

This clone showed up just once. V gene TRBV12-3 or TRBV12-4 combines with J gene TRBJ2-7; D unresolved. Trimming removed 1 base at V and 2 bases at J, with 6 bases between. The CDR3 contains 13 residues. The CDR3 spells CASSLGGPYEQYF. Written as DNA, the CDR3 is TGTGCCAGCAGTTTAGGGGGTCCCTACGAGCAGTACTTC.

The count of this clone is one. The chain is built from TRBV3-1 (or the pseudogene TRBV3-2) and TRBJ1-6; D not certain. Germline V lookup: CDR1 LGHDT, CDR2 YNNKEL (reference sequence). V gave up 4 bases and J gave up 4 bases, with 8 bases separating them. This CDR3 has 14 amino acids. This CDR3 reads CASSPESYNSPLHF. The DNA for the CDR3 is TGTGCCAGCAGCCCCGAAAGTTATAATTCACCCCTCCACTTT.

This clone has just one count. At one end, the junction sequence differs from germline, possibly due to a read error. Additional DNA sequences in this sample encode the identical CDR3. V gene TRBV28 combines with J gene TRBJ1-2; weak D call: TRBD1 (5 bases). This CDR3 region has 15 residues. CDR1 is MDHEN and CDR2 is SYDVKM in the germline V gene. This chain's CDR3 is CASRVGVGVNYGYTF. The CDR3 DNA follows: TGTGCCAGCAGGGTGGGAGTGGGGGTGAACTACGGCTACACCTTC.

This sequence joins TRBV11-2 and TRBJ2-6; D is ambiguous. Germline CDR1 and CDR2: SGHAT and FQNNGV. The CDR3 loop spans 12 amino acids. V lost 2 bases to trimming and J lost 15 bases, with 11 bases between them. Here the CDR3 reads CASSLSALDLTF. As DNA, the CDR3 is TGTGCCAGCAGCTTATCGGCATTAGACCTGACTTTC.

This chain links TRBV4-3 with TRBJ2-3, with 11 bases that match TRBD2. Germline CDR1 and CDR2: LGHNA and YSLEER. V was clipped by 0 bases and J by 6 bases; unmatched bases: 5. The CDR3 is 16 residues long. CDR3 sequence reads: CASSQDLAGGRDTQYF. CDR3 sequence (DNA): TGCGCCAGCAGCCAAGACTTAGCGGGAGGGCGTGATACGCAGTATTTT.

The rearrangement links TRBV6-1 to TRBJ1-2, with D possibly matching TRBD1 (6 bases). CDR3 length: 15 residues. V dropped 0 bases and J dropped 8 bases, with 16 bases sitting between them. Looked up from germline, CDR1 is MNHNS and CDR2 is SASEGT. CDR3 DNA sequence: TGTGCCAGCAGTGAAGCGCTAGGGGGACTTTGGGGCTACACCTTC. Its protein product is CASSEALGGLWGYTF.

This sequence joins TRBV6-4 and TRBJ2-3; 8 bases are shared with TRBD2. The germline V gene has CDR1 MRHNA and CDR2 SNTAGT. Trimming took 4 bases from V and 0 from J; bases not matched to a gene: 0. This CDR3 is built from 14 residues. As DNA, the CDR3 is TGTGCCAGCAGTGCTAGCGGGAGCACAGATACGCAGTATTTT. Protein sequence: CASSASGSTDTQYF.

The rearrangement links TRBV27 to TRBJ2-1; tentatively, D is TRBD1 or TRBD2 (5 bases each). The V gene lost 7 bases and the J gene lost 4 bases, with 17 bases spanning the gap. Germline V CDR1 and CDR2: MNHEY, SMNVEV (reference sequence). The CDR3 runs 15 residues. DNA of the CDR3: TGTGCCAGCAACCCCGGGACGGAGCCGTACAATGAGCAGTTCTTC. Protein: CASNPGTEPYNEQFF.

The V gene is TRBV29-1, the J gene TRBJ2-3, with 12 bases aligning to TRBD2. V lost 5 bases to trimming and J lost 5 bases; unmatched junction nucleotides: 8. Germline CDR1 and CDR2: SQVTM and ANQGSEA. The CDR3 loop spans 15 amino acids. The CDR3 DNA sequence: TGCAGCGTTCCTGAGACTAGCGGGAGAAGAGATACGCAGTATTTT. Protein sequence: CSVPETSGRRDTQYF.

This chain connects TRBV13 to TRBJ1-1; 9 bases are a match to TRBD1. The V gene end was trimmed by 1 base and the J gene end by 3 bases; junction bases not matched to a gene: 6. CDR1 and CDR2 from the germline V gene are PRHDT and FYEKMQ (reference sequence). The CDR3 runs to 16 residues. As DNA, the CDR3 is TGTGCCAGCAGCTTAGATGGGACAGGGTCGGACACTGAAGCTTTCTTT. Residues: CASSLDGTGSDTEAFF.

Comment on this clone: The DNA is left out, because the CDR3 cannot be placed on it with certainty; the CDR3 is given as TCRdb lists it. The CDR3 here is CASSQDFGEVFF. The genes are TRBV3-1 (or the pseudogene TRBV3-2) and TRBJ2-1; the table assigns TRBD2, which was not confirmed against the DNA. The CDR3 totals 12 residues, both ends included. Germline assignment: CDR1 LGHDT and CDR2 YNNKEL (reference sequence).

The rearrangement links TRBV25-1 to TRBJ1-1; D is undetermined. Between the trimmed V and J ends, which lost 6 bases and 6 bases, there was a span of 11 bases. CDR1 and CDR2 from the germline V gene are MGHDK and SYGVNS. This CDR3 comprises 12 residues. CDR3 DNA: TGTGCCAGCAGGGTGGCCCTGTCTGAAGCTTTCTTT. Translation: CASRVALSEAFF. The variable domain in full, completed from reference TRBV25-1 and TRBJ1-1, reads EADIYQTPRYLVIGTGKKITLECSQTMGHDKMYWYQQDPGMELHLIHYSYGVNSTEKGDLSSESTVSRIRTEHFPLTLESARPSHTSQYLCASRVALSEAFFGQGTRLTVV.

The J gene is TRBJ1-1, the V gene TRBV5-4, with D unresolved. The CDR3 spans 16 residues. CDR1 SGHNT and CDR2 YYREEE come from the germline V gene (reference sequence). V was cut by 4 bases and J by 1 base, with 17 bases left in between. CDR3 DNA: TGTGCCAGCAGCCGAGGGTCGGGGTTTGGGAACACTGAAGCTTTCTTT. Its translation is CASSRGSGFGNTEAFF.

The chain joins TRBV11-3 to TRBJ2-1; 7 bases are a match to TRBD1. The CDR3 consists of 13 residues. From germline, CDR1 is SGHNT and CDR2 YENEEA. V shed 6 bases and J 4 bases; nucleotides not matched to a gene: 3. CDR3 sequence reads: CASSLGQYNEQFF. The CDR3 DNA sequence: TGTGCCAGCAGTTTGGGACAGTACAATGAGCAGTTCTTC.

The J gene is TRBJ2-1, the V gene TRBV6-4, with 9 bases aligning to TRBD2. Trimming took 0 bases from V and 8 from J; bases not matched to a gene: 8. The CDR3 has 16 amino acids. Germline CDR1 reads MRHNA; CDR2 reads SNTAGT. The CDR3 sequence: CASSDSASGDIYEQFF. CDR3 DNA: TGTGCCAGCAGTGACTCTGCTAGCGGGGATATATATGAGCAGTTCTTC.

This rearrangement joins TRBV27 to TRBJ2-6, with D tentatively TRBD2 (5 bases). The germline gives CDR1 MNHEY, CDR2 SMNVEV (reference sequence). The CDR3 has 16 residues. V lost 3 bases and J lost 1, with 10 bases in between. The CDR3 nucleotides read TGTGCCAGCAGTTTGGTGAGGGTATCTGGGGCCAACGTCCTGACTTTC. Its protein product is CASSLVRVSGANVLTF.

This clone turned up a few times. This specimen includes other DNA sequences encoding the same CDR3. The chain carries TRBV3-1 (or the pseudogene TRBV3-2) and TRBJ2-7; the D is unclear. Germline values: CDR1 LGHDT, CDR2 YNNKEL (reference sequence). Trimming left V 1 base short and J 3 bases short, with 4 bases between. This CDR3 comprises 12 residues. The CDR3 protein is CASSQGGYEQYF. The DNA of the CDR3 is TGTGCCAGCAGCCAAGGGGGCTACGAGCAGTACTTC.

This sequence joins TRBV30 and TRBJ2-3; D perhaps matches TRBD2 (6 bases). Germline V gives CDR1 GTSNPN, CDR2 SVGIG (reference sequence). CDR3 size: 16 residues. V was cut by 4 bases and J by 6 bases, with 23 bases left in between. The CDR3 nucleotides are TGTGCCTGGATCACCCCCCGGGCGGGGAGATCGGATACGCAGTATTTT. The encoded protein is CAWITPRAGRSDTQYF.

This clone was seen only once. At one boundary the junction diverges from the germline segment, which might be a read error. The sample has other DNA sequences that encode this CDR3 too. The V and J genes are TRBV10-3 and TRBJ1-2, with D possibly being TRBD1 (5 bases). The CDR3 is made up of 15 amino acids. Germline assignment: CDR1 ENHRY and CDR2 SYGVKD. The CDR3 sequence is CAIREPLGGNYGYTF. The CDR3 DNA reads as TGTGCCATCCGGGAGCCGTTGGGGGGGAACTATGGTTACACCTTC.

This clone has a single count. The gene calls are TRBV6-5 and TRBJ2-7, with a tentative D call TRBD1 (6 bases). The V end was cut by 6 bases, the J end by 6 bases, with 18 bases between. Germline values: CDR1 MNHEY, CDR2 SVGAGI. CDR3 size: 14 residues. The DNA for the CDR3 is TGTGCCAGCAGAAAAATCGGGACACCCCTCGAGCAGTACTTC. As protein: CASRKIGTPLEQYF.